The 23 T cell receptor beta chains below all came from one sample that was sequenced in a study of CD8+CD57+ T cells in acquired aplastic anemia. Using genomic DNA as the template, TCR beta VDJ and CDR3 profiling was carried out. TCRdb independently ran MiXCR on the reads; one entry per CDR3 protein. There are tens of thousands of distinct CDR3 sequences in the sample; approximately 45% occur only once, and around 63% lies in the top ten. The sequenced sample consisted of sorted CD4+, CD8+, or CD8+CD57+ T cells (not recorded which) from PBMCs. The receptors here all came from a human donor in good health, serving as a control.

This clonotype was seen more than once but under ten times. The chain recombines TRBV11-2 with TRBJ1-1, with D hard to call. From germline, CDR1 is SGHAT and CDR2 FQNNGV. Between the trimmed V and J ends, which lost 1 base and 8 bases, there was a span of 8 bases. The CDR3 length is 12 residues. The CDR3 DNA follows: TGTGCCAGCAGCTTAGTCTTTTCCGAAGCTTTCTTT. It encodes CASSLVFSEAFF. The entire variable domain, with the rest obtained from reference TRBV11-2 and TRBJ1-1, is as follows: EAGVAQSPRYKIIEKRQSVAFWCNPISGHATLYWYQQILGQGPKLLIQFQNNGVVDDSQLPKDRFSAERLKGVDSTLKIQPAKLEDSAVYLCASSLVFSEAFFGQGTRLTVV.

DNA of the CDR3: TGTGCCAGCAGTGAAGGTCCGTACGAGCAGTACTTC. Translated, it gives CASSEGPYEQYF. The genes are TRBV2 and TRBJ2-7; no firm D call. Germline V lookup: CDR1 SNHLY, CDR2 FYNNEI. V was trimmed by 1 base and J by 4 bases, leaving 5 bases between them. There are 12 residues in the CDR3.

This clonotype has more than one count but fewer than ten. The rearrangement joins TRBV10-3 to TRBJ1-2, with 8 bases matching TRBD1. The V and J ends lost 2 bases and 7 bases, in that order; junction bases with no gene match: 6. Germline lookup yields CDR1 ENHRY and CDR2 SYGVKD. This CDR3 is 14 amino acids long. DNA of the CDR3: TGTGCCATCAGTGAGGCAGGACAGGGTAGTGGCTACACCTTC. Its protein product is CAISEAGQGSGYTF.

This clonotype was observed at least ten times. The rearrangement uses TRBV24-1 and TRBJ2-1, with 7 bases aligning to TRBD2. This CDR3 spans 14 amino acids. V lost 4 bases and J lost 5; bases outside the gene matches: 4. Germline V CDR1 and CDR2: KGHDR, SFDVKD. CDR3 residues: CATSEPGTNNEQFF. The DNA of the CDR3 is TGTGCCACCAGTGAGCCCGGGACTAACAATGAGCAGTTCTTC.

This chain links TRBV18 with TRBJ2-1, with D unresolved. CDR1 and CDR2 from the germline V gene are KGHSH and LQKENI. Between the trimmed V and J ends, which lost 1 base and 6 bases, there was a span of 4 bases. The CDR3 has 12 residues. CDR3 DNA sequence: TGTGCCAGCTCACCACGGGTCAATGAGCAGTTCTTC. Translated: CASSPRVNEQFF.

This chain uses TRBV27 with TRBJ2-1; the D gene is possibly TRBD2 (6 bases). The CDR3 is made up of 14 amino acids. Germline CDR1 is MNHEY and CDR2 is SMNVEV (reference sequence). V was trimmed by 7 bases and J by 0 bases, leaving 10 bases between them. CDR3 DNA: TGTGCCAGCACGGGACTTCCCTCCTACAATGAGCAGTTCTTC. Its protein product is CASTGLPSYNEQFF.

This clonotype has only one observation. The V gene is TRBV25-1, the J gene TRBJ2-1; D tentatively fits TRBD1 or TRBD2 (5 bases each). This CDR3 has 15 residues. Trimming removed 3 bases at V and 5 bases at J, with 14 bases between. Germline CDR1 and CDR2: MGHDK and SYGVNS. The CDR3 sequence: CASSDKRDHDNEQFF. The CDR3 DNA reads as TGTGCCAGCAGTGATAAGAGGGACCATGACAATGAGCAGTTCTTC.

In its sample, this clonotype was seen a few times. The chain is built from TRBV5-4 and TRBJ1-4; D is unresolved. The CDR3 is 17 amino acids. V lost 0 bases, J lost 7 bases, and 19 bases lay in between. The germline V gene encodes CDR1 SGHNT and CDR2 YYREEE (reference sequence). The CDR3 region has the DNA TGTGCCAGCAGCTTGGAATGGGATGTTCGCCCTTTTGAAAAACTGTTTTTT. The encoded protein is CASSLEWDVRPFEKLFF.

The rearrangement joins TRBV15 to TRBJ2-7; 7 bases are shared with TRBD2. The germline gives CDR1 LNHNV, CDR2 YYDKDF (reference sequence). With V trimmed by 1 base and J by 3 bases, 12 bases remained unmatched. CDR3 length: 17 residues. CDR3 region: CATSRASGGASGYEQYF. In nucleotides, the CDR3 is TGTGCCACCAGCAGAGCGTCAGGTGGGGCTAGCGGCTACGAGCAGTACTTC.

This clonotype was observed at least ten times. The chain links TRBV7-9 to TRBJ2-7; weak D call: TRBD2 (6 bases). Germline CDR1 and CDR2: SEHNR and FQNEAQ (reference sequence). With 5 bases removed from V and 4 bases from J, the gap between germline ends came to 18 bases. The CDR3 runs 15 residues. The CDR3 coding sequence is TGTGCCAGCAGCGATCAAGGAGGGGCGCGGTACGAGCAGTACTTC. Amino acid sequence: CASSDQGGARYEQYF.

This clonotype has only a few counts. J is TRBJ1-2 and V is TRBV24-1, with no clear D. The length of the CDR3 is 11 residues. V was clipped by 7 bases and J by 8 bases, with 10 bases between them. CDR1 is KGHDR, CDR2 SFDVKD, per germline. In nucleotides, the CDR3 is TGTGCCACCAGGGCTTCGGGCGGCTACACCTTC. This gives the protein CATRASGGYTF.

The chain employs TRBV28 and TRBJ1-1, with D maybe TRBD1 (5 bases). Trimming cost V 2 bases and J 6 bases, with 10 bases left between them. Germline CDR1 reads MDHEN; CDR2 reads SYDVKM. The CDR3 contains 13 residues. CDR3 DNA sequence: TGTGCCAGCAGTTTAGGGGCAGACTCTGAAGCTTTCTTT. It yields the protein CASSLGADSEAFF. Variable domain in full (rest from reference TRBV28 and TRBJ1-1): DVKVTQSSRYLVKRTGEKVFLECVQDMDHENMFWYRQDPGLGLRLIYFSYDVKMKEKGDIPEGYSVSREKKERFSLILESASTNQTSMYLCASSLGADSEAFFGQGTRLTVV.

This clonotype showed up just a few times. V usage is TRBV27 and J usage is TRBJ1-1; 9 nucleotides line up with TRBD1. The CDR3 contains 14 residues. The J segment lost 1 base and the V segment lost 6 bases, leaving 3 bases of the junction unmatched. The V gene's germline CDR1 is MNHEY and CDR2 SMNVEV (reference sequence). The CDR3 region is CASRVQGANTEAFF. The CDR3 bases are TGTGCCAGCAGGGTACAGGGGGCGAACACTGAAGCTTTCTTT.

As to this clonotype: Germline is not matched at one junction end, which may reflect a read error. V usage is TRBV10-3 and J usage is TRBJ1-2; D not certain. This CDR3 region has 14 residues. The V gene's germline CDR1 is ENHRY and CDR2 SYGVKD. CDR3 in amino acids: CASSQEDAYYGYTF. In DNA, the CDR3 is TGTGCCAGCAGTCAGGAGGATGCCTACTATGGCTACACCTTC.

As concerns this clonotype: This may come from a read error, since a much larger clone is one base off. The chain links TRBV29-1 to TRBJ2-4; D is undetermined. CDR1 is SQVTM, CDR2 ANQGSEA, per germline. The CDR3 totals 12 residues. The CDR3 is CSVPVTKNIRYF. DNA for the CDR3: TGCAGCGTTCCTGTGACCAAAAACATTCGGTACTTC.

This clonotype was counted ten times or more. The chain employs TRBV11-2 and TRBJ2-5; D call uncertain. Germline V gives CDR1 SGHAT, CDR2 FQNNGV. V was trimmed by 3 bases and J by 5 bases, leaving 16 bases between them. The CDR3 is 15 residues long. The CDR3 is CASSFFSGGLETQYF. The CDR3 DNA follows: TGTGCCAGCAGCTTCTTCTCTGGCGGTTTGGAGACCCAGTACTTC.

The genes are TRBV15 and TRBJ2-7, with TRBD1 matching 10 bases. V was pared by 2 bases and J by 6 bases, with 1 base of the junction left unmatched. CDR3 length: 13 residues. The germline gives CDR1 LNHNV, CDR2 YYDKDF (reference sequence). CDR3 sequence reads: CATSRRTGGEQYF. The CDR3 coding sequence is TGTGCCACCAGCAGAAGGACAGGGGGCGAGCAGTACTTC.

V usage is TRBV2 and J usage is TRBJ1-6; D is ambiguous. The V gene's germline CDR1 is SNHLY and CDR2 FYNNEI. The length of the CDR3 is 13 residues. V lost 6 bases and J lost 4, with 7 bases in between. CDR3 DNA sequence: TGTGCCAGCAGAGAGGGATATAATTCACCCCTCCACTTT. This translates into CASREGYNSPLHF.

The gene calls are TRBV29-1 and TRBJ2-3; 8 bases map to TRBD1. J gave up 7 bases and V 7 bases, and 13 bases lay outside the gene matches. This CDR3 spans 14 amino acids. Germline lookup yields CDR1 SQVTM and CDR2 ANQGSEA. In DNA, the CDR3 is TGCAGCGCGAAAAGGGGGACAGGAAGGAATACGCAGTATTTT. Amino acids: CSAKRGTGRNTQYF.

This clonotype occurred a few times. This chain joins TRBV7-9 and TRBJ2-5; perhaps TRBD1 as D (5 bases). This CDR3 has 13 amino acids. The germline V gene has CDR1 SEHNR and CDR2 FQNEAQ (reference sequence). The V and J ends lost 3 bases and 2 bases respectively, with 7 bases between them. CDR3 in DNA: TGTGCCAGCAGCTTGCCAGGGCAAGAGACCCAGTACTTC. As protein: CASSLPGQETQYF.

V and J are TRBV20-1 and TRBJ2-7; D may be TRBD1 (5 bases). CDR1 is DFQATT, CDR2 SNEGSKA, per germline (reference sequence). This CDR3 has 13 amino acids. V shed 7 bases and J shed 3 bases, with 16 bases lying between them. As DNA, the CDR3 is TGCAGTGGGGAAGGCAGGGATAACTACGAGCAGTACTTC. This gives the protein CSGEGRDNYEQYF.

Here the CDR3 DNA reads TGTGCCAGCAGCTTGGCAGTGGTAGAGACCCAGTACTTC. It codes for CASSLAVVETQYF. The genes are TRBV5-6 and TRBJ2-5; unclear D gene. The CDR3 loop spans 13 amino acids. Germline-derived CDR1 and CDR2 are SGHDT and YYEEEE. Trimming left V 0 bases short and J 4 bases short, with 7 bases between.

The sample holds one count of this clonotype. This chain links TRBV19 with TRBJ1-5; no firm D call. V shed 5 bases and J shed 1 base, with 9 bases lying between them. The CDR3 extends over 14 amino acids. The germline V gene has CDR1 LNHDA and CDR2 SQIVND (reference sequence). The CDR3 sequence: CASSGDGSNQPQHF. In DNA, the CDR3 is TGTGCCAGTAGTGGTGACGGGAGCAATCAGCCCCAGCATTTT.